These 21 T cell receptor beta chains were sequenced from one sample in a study of blood T cell repertoires in COVID-19. Assay used: immunoSEQ multiplex PCR; TCRdb lists only in-frame clones, some missing. The sample records 120,000 or so clones, around four fifths being singletons. Sample: peripheral blood. The origin of the receptors is an elderly man with active or convalescent COVID-19.

J is TRBJ1-5 and V is TRBV10-1, with 9 bases that match TRBD1. The J segment lost 3 bases and the V segment lost 4 bases, leaving 7 bases of the junction unmatched. This CDR3 is 16 amino acids long. From germline, CDR1 is WNHNN and CDR2 SYGVQD (reference sequence). The CDR3 loop is CASSVRQGVYNQPQHF. CDR3 DNA: TGCGCCAGCAGTGTGAGACAGGGGGTTTACAATCAGCCCCAGCATTTT.

The chain recombines TRBV7-8 with TRBJ1-2; 7 positions agree with TRBD1. The length of the CDR3 is 15 residues. CDR1 is SGHVS and CDR2 is FQNEAQ in the germline V gene. J gave up 4 bases and V 4 bases, and 9 bases lay outside the gene matches. CDR3 nucleotides: TGTGCCAGCAGCTCCGGGACAGTGGGGGTCTATGGCTACACCTTC. This codes for CASSSGTVGVYGYTF.

V and J are TRBV4-3 and TRBJ1-4, with D unresolved. V gave up 1 base and J gave up 0 bases, with 9 bases separating them. The CDR3 spans 16 residues. Germline V gene data show CDR1 as LGHNA and CDR2 as YSLEER. CDR3 residues: CASSQGEGSTNEKLFF. CDR3 nucleotide sequence: TGCGCCAGCAGCCAAGGCGAGGGTTCAACTAATGAAAAACTGTTTTTT.

The rearrangement uses TRBV11-3 and TRBJ2-1; TRBD1 matches 9 bases. This CDR3 spans 14 amino acids. V lost 4 bases, J lost 4 bases, and 2 bases stayed unmatched. Per the germline V gene, CDR1 is SGHNT and CDR2 is YENEEA. CDR3 DNA: TGTGCCAGCAGCTCGGGACAGGGTTACAATGAGCAGTTCTTC. Protein product: CASSSGQGYNEQFF.

V gene TRBV6-5 combines with J gene TRBJ1-5, with a possible D match to TRBD1 (6 bases). This CDR3 contains 15 residues. V lost 4 bases to trimming and J lost 2 bases, with 12 bases between them. CDR1 and CDR2 from the germline V gene are MNHEY and SVGAGI. Written as DNA, the CDR3 is TGTGCCAGCAGTTCAGGGGCAGGGGGCAATCAGCCCCAGCATTTT. Translated: CASSSGAGGNQPQHF.

V gene TRBV5-1 combines with J gene TRBJ1-1; D is unclear. From germline, CDR1 is SGHRS and CDR2 YFSETQ. This CDR3 contains 12 residues. Here the CDR3 reads CASGSLGTEAFF. As DNA, the CDR3 is TGCGCTAGTGGGTCTCTAGGCACTGAAGCTTTCTTT.

This chain links TRBV28 with TRBJ2-5; TRBD2 aligns across 14 bases. CDR1 is MDHEN, CDR2 SYDVKM, per germline. The length of the CDR3 is 16 residues. V dropped 2 bases and J dropped 7; count of bases not matched to a gene: 6. In nucleotides, the CDR3 is TGTGCCAGCAGTTTAGGGACTAGCGGGGGCTGGGGGACCCAGTACTTC. It translates to CASSLGTSGGWGTQYF.

The chain recombines TRBV19 with TRBJ1-2; TRBD1 agrees at 10 bases. The germline V gene has CDR1 LNHDA and CDR2 SQIVND (reference sequence). This CDR3 has 14 residues. Germline trimming cut 4 bases from V and 7 bases from J; bases unmatched to any gene: 6. The CDR3 nucleotides read TGTGCCAGTAGTAGGTTGGGACAGGGGCCTGGCTACACCTTC. Protein: CASSRLGQGPGYTF.

This rearrangement joins TRBV7-2 to TRBJ2-3; perhaps TRBD2 as D (6 bases). Looked up from germline, CDR1 is SGHTA and CDR2 is FQGNSA. The V gene lost 0 bases and the J gene lost 5 bases, with 6 bases spanning the gap. The CDR3 loop spans 13 amino acids. CDR3 nucleotide sequence: TGTGCCAGCAGCTTAGCGCGGGGAGATACGCAGTATTTT. This translates into CASSLARGDTQYF.

The chain links TRBV4-1 to TRBJ2-7; TRBD1 matches at 8 bases. This CDR3 is built from 15 residues. Germline CDR1 is MGHRA and CDR2 is YSYEKL. J was trimmed by 2 bases and V by 4 bases; bases with no gene match: 7. CDR3 bases: TGCGCCAGCAGCCCAACTCAGGGGGCTACCTACGAGCAGTACTTC. Translated, it gives CASSPTQGATYEQYF.

The rearrangement joins TRBV11-2 to TRBJ2-1; D is possibly TRBD1 (6 bases). The ends were cut back, 5 bases at V and 7 bases at J, with 12 bases in the middle. The CDR3 covers 13 residues. The V gene's germline CDR1 is SGHAT and CDR2 FQNNGV. CDR3 residues: CASSQDSSNEQFF. In DNA, the CDR3 is TGTGCCAGCAGCCAGGACAGCTCGAATGAGCAGTTCTTC. Complete variable domain (other parts from reference TRBV11-2 and TRBJ2-1): EAGVAQSPRYKIIEKRQSVAFWCNPISGHATLYWYQQILGQGPKLLIQFQNNGVVDDSQLPKDRFSAERLKGVDSTLKIQPAKLEDSAVYLCASSQDSSNEQFFGPGTRLTVL.

CDR3 bases: TGTGCCTGGGTAATAGCGGGGGCAGATACGCAGTATTTT. It is translated as CAWVIAGADTQYF. The chain is built from TRBV30 and TRBJ2-3; 9 nucleotides align to TRBD2. The CDR3 length is 13 residues. V shed 5 bases, J shed 4 bases, and the junction held 4 bases outside the gene matches. Germline V gene data show CDR1 as GTSNPN and CDR2 as SVGIG (reference sequence).

The J gene is TRBJ2-7, the V gene TRBV9, with 13 bases lining up with TRBD2. Per the germline V gene, CDR1 is SGDLS and CDR2 is YYNGEE. The V gene end was trimmed by 3 bases and the J gene end by 0 bases; junction bases not matched to a gene: 3. The CDR3 totals 16 residues. The CDR3 DNA is TGTGCCAGCAGCGAGACTAGCGGGGGGAACTCCTACGAGCAGTACTTC. Encoded protein: CASSETSGGNSYEQYF.

The chain carries TRBV4-3 and TRBJ2-3; 7 bases match TRBD1. The CDR3 sequence is 16 residues long. Trimming removed 0 bases from V and 3 bases from J; junction bases left unmatched: 6. Germline V gene sequence: CDR1 LGHNA, CDR2 YSLEER. Written as DNA, the CDR3 is TGCGCCAGCAGCCAAGAGTTCACAGGGGCGACAGATACGCAGTATTTT. Its translation is CASSQEFTGATDTQYF.

The V and J genes are TRBV28 and TRBJ1-6; 7 bases line up with TRBD1. The germline V gene encodes CDR1 MDHEN and CDR2 SYDVKM. V lost 8 bases, J lost 7 bases, and 8 bases stayed unmatched. The CDR3 has 14 residues. CDR3 coding DNA: TGTGCCAGCTTTAGTACAGGGGAGAATTCACCCCTCCACTTT. This codes for CASFSTGENSPLHF.

This clone was seen only a few times. The rearrangement joins TRBV28 to TRBJ1-5; D may be TRBD1 (5 bases). The CDR3 loop spans 13 amino acids. V lost 3 bases, J lost 7 bases, and 10 bases lay in between. From germline, CDR1 is MDHEN and CDR2 SYDVKM. The CDR3 region has the DNA TGTGCCAGCAGTTTGGGGTCAGGGCAGCCCCAGCATTTT. Translated: CASSLGSGQPQHF.

The rearrangement links TRBV21-1 to TRBJ1-2. TRBV21-1 is reported as a pseudogene. The CDR3 length is 12 residues. CDR3 amino acids: CASGLEANRGTF. CDR3 bases: TGTGCCAGCGGGTTGGAGGCCAATCGCGGCACCTTC.

The genes are TRBV4-1 and TRBJ1-5, with D perhaps matching TRBD1 (5 bases). V was trimmed by 4 bases and J by 2 bases, leaving 12 bases between them. The length of the CDR3 is 15 residues. CDR1 and CDR2 (germline): MGHRA, YSYEKL. CDR3 sequence (DNA): TGCGCCAGCAGCCCCAGGGACTGGGGCAATCAGCCCCAGCATTTT. This sequence encodes CASSPRDWGNQPQHF.

The gene calls are TRBV6-5 and TRBJ1-5, with D hard to call. The CDR3 runs 13 residues. The germline CDR1 and CDR2 sequences are MNHEY and SVGAGI. The ends were cut back, 6 bases at V and 9 bases at J, with 15 bases in the middle. CDR3 amino acids: CASRGATIGPQHF. The CDR3 DNA follows: TGTGCCAGCAGGGGAGCAACGATCGGGCCCCAGCATTTT.

The chain carries TRBV28 and TRBJ2-7; TRBD1 matches 8 bases. Germline V lookup: CDR1 MDHEN, CDR2 SYDVKM. The length of the CDR3 is 12 residues. V lost 6 bases and J lost 10; bases outside the gene matches: 8. In nucleotides, the CDR3 is TGTGCCAGCAGGGGCCTGGACAGGGCACAGTACTTC. Amino acids: CASRGLDRAQYF.

This chain connects TRBV18 to TRBJ2-7; D perhaps matches TRBD2 (5 bases). V was cut by 3 bases and J by 5 bases, with 17 bases left in between. CDR3 length equals 15 residues. The germline V gene encodes CDR1 KGHSH and CDR2 LQKENI. CDR3 protein: CASSPLGVGGHEQYF. In nucleotides, the CDR3 is TGTGCCAGCTCACCCCTAGGCGTCGGAGGCCACGAGCAGTACTTC.